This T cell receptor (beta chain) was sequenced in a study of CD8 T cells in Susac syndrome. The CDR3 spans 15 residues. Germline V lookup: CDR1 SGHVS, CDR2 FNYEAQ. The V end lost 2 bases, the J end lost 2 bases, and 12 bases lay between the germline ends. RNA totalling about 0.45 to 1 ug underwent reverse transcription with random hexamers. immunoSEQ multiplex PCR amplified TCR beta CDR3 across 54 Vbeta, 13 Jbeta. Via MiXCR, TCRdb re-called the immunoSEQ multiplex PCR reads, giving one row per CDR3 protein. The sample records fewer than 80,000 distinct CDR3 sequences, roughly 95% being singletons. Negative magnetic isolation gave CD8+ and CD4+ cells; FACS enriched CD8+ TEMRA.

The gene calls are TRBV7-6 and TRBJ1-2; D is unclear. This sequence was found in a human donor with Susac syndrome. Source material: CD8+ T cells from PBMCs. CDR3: CASSLSDTGNYGYTF. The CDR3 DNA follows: TGTGCCAGCAGCTTATCTGACACTGGCAACTATGGCTACACCTTC.